This is a list of T cell receptor beta chains from one sample in a study of shared clonotypes between healthy human individuals. Using immunoSEQ multiplex PCR, the repertoire was profiled, and TCRdb retains in-frame clones only, with some absent. The data show about 2,200,000 clones, around 93% seen once. The sample consisted of naive CD8+ T cells from PBMCs. These receptors came from a man younger than 35 in good health. Some clones in this sample may be carry-over from other donors' samples. CDR3s include the opening cysteine and the closing phenylalanine or tryptophan. A D gene is named only where the DNA matches it firmly. Only some rows state a clone size, as once, few, many or a class for expanded clones.

>-|TRBJ1-1|TRBV6-5|-
CASSYSSNTEAFF
TGTGCCAGCAGTTACAGCAGCAACACTGAAGCTTTCTTT
>few|TRBJ1-5|TRBV2|-
CASSVGGNLDQPQHF
TGTGCCAGCAGTGTCGGGGGGAATTTGGATCAGCCCCAGCATTTT
>-|TRBJ1-1|TRBV19|-
CASSTWANTEAFF
TGTGCCAGTAGTACCTGGGCGAACACTGAAGCTTTCTTT
>-|TRBJ2-1|TRBV7-9|-
CASSHGRYNEQFF
TGTGCCAGCAGCCATGGACGTTACAATGAGCAGTTCTTC
>-|TRBJ2-3|TRBV25-1|TRBD2
CASSLPLAGDTQYF
TGTGCCAGCAGCCTACCACTAGCGGGGGATACGCAGTATTTT
>-|TRBJ2-1|TRBV27|-
CASSALFGPRDEQFF
TGTGCCAGCAGTGCCCTCTTCGGGCCGCGGGATGAGCAGTTCTTC
>-|TRBJ1-5|TRBV4-1|-
CASSQARGQPQHF
TGCGCCAGCAGCCAAGCGAGGGGTCAGCCCCAGCATTTT
>-|TRBJ2-1|TRBV27|-
CASSLGHYNEQFF
TGTGCCAGCAGTTTGGGACATTACAATGAGCAGTTCTTC
>-|TRBJ1-5|TRBV7-9|-
CASSLGGQPQHF
TGTGCCAGCAGCCTGGGGGGTCAGCCCCAGCATTTT
>-|TRBJ1-5|TRBV21-1|-
CASSESVVGRNQPQHF
TGTGCCAGCAGCGAAAGTGTTGTCGGCCGCAATCAGCCCCAGCATTTT
>-|TRBJ2-1|TRBV27|TRBD2
CASSPQLPGLVQMGNEQFF
TGTGCCAGCAGTCCCCAGCTCCCGGGACTAGTCCAGATGGGGAATGAGCAGTTCTTC
>-|TRBJ1-2|TRBV7-6|-
CASSLLPADPGYTF
TGTGCCAGCAGCTTACTTCCGGCAGATCCTGGCTACACCTTC
>-|TRBJ2-2|TRBV4-2|-
CASSQVVGPENTGELFF
TGTGCCAGCAGCCAAGTGGTGGGGCCAGAGAACACCGGGGAGCTGTTTTTT
>-|TRBJ2-1|TRBV9|TRBD2
CASSVVGTSGKPFNEQFF
TGTGCCAGCAGCGTAGTTGGGACTAGCGGGAAACCGTTCAATGAGCAGTTCTTC
>-|TRBJ1-5|TRBV6-6|-
CASSYSPNSNQPQHF
TGTGCCAGCAGTTACTCCCCGAATAGCAATCAGCCCCAGCATTTT
>-|TRBJ1-1|TRBV7-2|-
CASSLESWVEAFF
TGTGCCAGCAGCTTAGAAAGCTGGGTTGAAGCTTTCTTT
>once|TRBJ2-5|TRBV6-5|TRBD2
CASSFDHSGSRTQYF
TGTGCCAGCAGTTTCGACCATAGCGGGAGTAGGACCCAGTACTTC
>-|TRBJ1-3|TRBV9|-
CASSGGRTTSSGNTIYF
TGTGCCAGCTCCGGAGGCAGGACGACGTCCTCTGGAAACACCATATATTTT
>-|TRBJ2-5|TRBV7-8|TRBD2
CASSSGTSGREETQYF
TGTGCCAGCAGCTCAGGGACTAGCGGGAGGGAAGAGACCCAGTACTTC
>-|TRBJ1-1|TRBV5-4|TRBD1
CASSEDRGGTEAFF
TGTGCCAGCAGCGAAGACAGGGGGGGGACTGAAGCTTTCTTT
>-|TRBJ2-1|TRBV4-2|TRBD2
CASSQLRGRAPDEQFF
TGTGCCAGCAGCCAATTACGCGGGAGGGCCCCCGATGAGCAGTTCTTC
>-|TRBJ1-2|TRBV13|TRBD1
CASSSTGALRDGHTF
TGTGCCAGCAGCTCGACAGGGGCGCTTAGAGATGGCCACACCTTC
>-|TRBJ1-1|TRBV10-3|-
CAISEPNTEAFF
TGTGCCATCAGTGAACCGAACACTGAAGCTTTCTTT
>-|TRBJ1-5|TRBV27|-
CASSLMGTQPQHF
TGTGCCAGCAGTTTAATGGGGACTCAGCCCCAGCATTTT
>-|TRBJ1-2|TRBV15|TRBD1
CATSRDRRGQYGYTF
TGTGCCACCAGCAGAGATCGCAGGGGGCAATATGGCTACACCTTC
>-|TRBJ2-7|TRBV9|TRBD1
CASSPQQGAYEQYF
TGTGCCAGCAGCCCCCAACAGGGGGCCTACGAGCAGTACTTC
>-|TRBJ2-7|TRBV27|TRBD2
CASSPGTSGYEQYF
TGTGCCAGCAGCCCCGGGACTAGCGGCTACGAGCAGTACTTC
>-|TRBJ2-7|TRBV6-6|-
CASSYSNIAAYEQYF
TGTGCCAGCAGTTACTCCAACATAGCGGCCTACGAGCAGTACTTC
>-|TRBJ2-1|TRBV5-1|-
CASSGVWGGAGNEQFF
TGCGCCAGCAGCGGAGTTTGGGGGGGCGCCGGCAATGAGCAGTTCTTC
>-|TRBJ1-5|TRBV28|-
CASSSPYEGDQPQHF
TGTGCCAGCAGTTCCCCGTACGAGGGGGATCAGCCCCAGCATTTT
>-|TRBJ1-1|TRBV28|-
CASSLWVSGRGTEAFF
TGTGCCAGCAGTTTATGGGTCAGCGGCCGTGGCACTGAAGCTTTCTTT
>-|TRBJ2-5|TRBV28|-
CASSLPTRYQETQYF
TGTGCCAGCAGTTTGCCCACCAGGTACCAAGAGACCCAGTACTTC
>-|TRBJ2-1|TRBV28|-
CASSSPAESSYNEQFF
TGTGCCAGCAGTTCACCGGCGGAAAGCTCCTACAATGAGCAGTTCTTC
>few|TRBJ1-3|TRBV30|-
CAWSWASGNTIYF
TGTGCCTGGAGCTGGGCATCTGGAAACACCATATATTTT
>-|TRBJ1-4|TRBV6-5|-
CASKKDGALNEKLFF
TGTGCCAGCAAAAAAGACGGGGCGTTAAATGAAAAACTGTTTTTT
>-|TRBJ2-7|TRBV28|TRBD1
CATEGTGTASYEQYF
TGTGCCACCGAAGGTACCGGGACAGCTTCCTACGAGCAGTACTTC
>-|TRBJ2-7|TRBV9|TRBD1
CASSEGQGIPYEQYF
TGTGCCAGCAGCGAGGGACAGGGGATCCCCTACGAGCAGTACTTC
>-|TRBJ2-7|TRBV27|-
CASSFSTSVYEQYF
TGTGCCAGCAGTTTCTCCACCAGCGTCTACGAGCAGTACTTC
>once|TRBJ2-7|TRBV6-1|-
CASSEEGRSSYEQYF
TGTGCCAGCAGTGAGGAGGGGAGAAGCTCCTACGAGCAGTACTTC
>-|TRBJ2-1|TRBV9|TRBD2
CASSTLAGIGNEQFF
TGTGCCAGCAGCACACTAGCGGGAATTGGCAATGAGCAGTTCTTC
>-|TRBJ1-2|TRBV5-5|-
CASSLLAGDVYGYTF
TGTGCCAGCAGCTTGTTGGCGGGGGACGTGTATGGCTACACCTTC
>once|TRBJ2-1|TRBV11-1|TRBD2
CASRGPGTSGRWEQFF
TGTGCCAGCAGGGGGCCCGGGACTAGCGGGAGATGGGAGCAGTTCTTC
>-|TRBJ2-7|TRBV28|-
CASSFGLAKWEYEQYF
TGTGCCAGCAGTTTCGGTCTAGCGAAGTGGGAGTACGAGCAGTACTTC
>-|TRBJ1-2|TRBV9|-
CASTPFLWGDGYTF
TGTGCCAGCACCCCCTTTCTCTGGGGGGATGGCTACACCTTC
>-|TRBJ2-7|TRBV4-1|TRBD2
CASSQQAGSYEQYF
TGCGCCAGCAGCCAACAAGCGGGATCATACGAGCAGTACTTC
>-|TRBJ1-5|TRBV4-1|TRBD1
CASSQTQGARNQPQHF
TGCGCCAGCAGCCAAACACAGGGGGCTAGGAATCAGCCCCAGCATTTT
>-|TRBJ2-1|TRBV9|TRBD1
CASSLGDRSGYEQFF
TGTGCCAGCAGCCTTGGGGACAGGTCAGGGTATGAGCAGTTCTTC
>once|TRBJ1-3|TRBV28|TRBD1
CASSFEILTGEANTIYF
TGTGCCAGCAGTTTCGAGATACTGACAGGGGAGGCAAACACCATATATTTT
>-|TRBJ2-2|TRBV27|TRBD2
CASSLGLAGATGELFF
TGTGCCAGCAGTCTGGGACTAGCGGGAGCGACCGGGGAGCTGTTTTTT
>-|TRBJ2-3|TRBV2|TRBD2
CAREEREGPDTQYF
TGTGCCAGGGAAGAGCGGGAGGGCCCAGATACGCAGTATTTT
>-|TRBJ1-2|TRBV28|TRBD1
CASSLWAGGNYGYTF
TGTGCCAGCAGTTTATGGGCAGGGGGAAACTATGGCTACACCTTC
>-|TRBJ1-1|TRBV27|-
CASSLWGGGTEAFF
TGTGCCAGCAGTTTATGGGGGGGTGGCACTGAAGCTTTCTTT
>-|TRBJ2-5|TRBV7-8|-
CASSFGVGIEETQYF
TGTGCCAGCAGCTTTGGTGTAGGGATCGAAGAGACCCAGTACTTC
>-|TRBJ1-5|TRBV7-9|-
CASSPRDSNQPQHF
TGTGCCAGCAGCCCGCGAGATAGCAATCAGCCCCAGCATTTT
>-|TRBJ1-2|TRBV28|TRBD1
CASSDPGQGPYGYTF
TGTGCCAGCAGTGATCCGGGACAGGGTCCCTATGGCTACACCTTC
>-|TRBJ2-3|TRBV6-5|-
CASGIRMGHTDTQYF
TGTGCCAGCGGGATTAGGATGGGGCACACAGATACGCAGTATTTT